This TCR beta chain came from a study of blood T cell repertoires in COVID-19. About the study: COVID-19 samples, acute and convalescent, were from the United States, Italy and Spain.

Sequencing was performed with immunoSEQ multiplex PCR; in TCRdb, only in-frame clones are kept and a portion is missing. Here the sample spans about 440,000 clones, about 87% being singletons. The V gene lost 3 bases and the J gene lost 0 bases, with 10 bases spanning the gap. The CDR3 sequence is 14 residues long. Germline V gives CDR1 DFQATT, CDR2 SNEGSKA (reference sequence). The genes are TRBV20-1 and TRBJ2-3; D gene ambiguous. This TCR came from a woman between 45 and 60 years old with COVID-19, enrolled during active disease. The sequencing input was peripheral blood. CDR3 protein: CSASVSTSTDTQYF. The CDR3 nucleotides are TGCAGTGCTAGTGTTTCTACTAGCACAGATACGCAGTATTTT.